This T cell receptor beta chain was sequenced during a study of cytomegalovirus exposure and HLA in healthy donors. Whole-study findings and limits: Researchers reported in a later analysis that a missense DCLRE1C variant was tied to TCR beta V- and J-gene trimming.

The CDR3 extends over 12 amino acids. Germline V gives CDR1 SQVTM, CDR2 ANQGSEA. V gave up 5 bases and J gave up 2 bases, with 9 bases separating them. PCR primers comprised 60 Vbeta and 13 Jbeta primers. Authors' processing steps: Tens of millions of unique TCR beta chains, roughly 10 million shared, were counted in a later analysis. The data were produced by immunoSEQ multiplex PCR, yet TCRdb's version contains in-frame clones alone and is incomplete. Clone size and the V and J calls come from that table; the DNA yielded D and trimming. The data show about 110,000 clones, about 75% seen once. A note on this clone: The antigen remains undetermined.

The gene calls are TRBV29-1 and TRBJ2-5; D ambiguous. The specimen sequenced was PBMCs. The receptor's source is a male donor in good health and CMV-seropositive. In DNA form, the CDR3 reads TGCAGCGTTAGTGGGCAGCAAGAGACCCAGTACTTC. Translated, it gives CSVSGQQETQYF.